The rows below give T cell receptor beta chains drawn from one sample of a study of CD8 T cells in Susac syndrome. TCRdb re-derived calls from the immunoSEQ multiplex PCR reads in MiXCR, one entry per CDR3 protein. The sample yields some 130,000 distinct CDR3 sequences, around 91% seen once. The sequenced material came from CD8+ T cells from PBMCs. These TCRs come from a human donor with multiple sclerosis. Both conserved end residues are part of each CDR3. The order of the fields is J gene, V gene, CDR3 protein.

j_call: TRBJ2-7
v_call: TRBV20-1
cdr3_aa: CSARGTPSYEQYF

j_call: TRBJ2-1
v_call: TRBV27
cdr3_aa: CASSFLAGGWDEQFF

j_call: TRBJ2-7
v_call: TRBV7-6
cdr3_aa: CASSLASGNPYEQYF

j_call: TRBJ2-3
v_call: TRBV7-2
cdr3_aa: CASSSTELAGIDTQYF

j_call: TRBJ1-1
v_call: TRBV9
cdr3_aa: CASSGMNTEAFF

j_call: TRBJ2-1
v_call: TRBV7-2
cdr3_aa: CASSLLEGFNEQFF

j_call: TRBJ1-3
v_call: TRBV6-1
cdr3_aa: CASSEGYGNTIYF

j_call: TRBJ1-1
v_call: TRBV7-9
cdr3_aa: CASSPGAERLNTEAFF

j_call: TRBJ2-2
v_call: TRBV29-1
cdr3_aa: CSVGGTSRGTGELFF

j_call: TRBJ2-1
v_call: TRBV12-3/TRBV12-4
cdr3_aa: CASSWGTSGLNEQFF

j_call: TRBJ1-5
v_call: TRBV3-1
cdr3_aa: CASSLDSGSNQPQHF

j_call: TRBJ2-1
v_call: TRBV7-9
cdr3_aa: CASSLVGHNEQFF

j_call: TRBJ2-2
v_call: TRBV27
cdr3_aa: CASNDDSGELFF

j_call: TRBJ1-5
v_call: TRBV7-2
cdr3_aa: CASSLVGDTNQPQHF

j_call: TRBJ2-1
v_call: TRBV12-3/TRBV12-4
cdr3_aa: CASRNLAGTDNEQFF

j_call: TRBJ2-3
v_call: TRBV10-2
cdr3_aa: CASSEITSGISTDTQYF

j_call: TRBJ1-1
v_call: TRBV19
cdr3_aa: CATTLGALNTEAFF

j_call: TRBJ1-2
v_call: TRBV12-3/TRBV12-4
cdr3_aa: CASSRGLFGYTF

j_call: TRBJ2-7
v_call: TRBV29-1
cdr3_aa: CSVEDGPYEQYF

j_call: TRBJ2-2
v_call: TRBV12-3/TRBV12-4
cdr3_aa: CASSLFTGELFF